This T cell receptor (beta chain) stems from a study of CD8 T cells in ankylosing spondylitis. Findings and limits, study-wide: Disease-linked clones were found to be CD8+ and relatively rare in peripheral blood. A TCR beta motif of under ten highly homologous variants appeared characteristic of ankylosing spondylitis blood. Researchers reportedly found disease-linked clones significantly enriched in matched ankylosing spondylitis synovial fluid.

Quantitative 5'-RACE was performed with molecular barcodes, and it yielded the TCR beta libraries. One entry per CDR3 protein, called by TCRdb with MiXCR from the 5' RACE reads. The sample lists 700,000 to 850,000 distinct CDR3 sequences, approximately 10% occurring once. To note about this clonotype: Its matching antigen is unknown.

The material sequenced was blood, either unsorted or a sorted T cell fraction (not recorded which). This sequence was found in a male donor with ankylosing spondylitis.

The DNA for the CDR3 is TGTGCCAGCAGCCCCCCCGGGACTAGCGCAACAGATACGCAGTATTTT. Its protein product is CASSPPGTSATDTQYF. V and J are TRBV7-9 and TRBJ2-3; TRBD2 aligns across 10 bases. Germline V gene sequence: CDR1 SEHNR, CDR2 FQNEAQ (reference sequence). The CDR3 loop spans 16 amino acids. V gave up 5 bases and J gave up 3 bases; unmatched junction bases: 8.